This record looks at one T cell receptor (beta chain) sequence and its context. From germline, CDR1 is SGHTA and CDR2 FQGNSA. The V and J ends lost 4 bases and 1 base, in that order; junction bases with no gene match: 4. The CDR3 is 15 amino acids. Patients of the Seattle cohort, enrolled during active infection, were followed longitudinally. This entry comes from a study of blood T cell repertoires in COVID-19. Across the study: Specimens from acute and convalescent COVID-19 originated in the United States, Italy and Spain. PBMCs, B-cell-depleted T cells, or T cells provided the cDNA or gDNA that made up the material.

How the authors handled the data: For nucleated cells, counts were estimated from reference gene primer amplification. This table comes from immunoSEQ multiplex PCR, and its TCRdb copy is limited to in-frame clones, with some not included. The D gene and trimming were derived from the DNA, and the V and J assignments and clone size from that table. The sample holds approximately 140,000 clones, around 91% seen once. Sample: peripheral blood. The sequence was obtained from a man between 18 and 29 years old with COVID-19, enrolled during active disease. The genes are TRBV7-2 and TRBJ2-7, with 10 bases lining up with TRBD2. CDR3: CASSSGLAYSYEQYF. In DNA, the CDR3 is TGTGCCAGCAGCTCGGGACTAGCGTATTCCTACGAGCAGTACTTC. The entire variable domain, with the rest obtained from reference TRBV7-2 and TRBJ2-7, is as follows: GAGVSQSPSNKVTEKGKDVELRCDPISGHTALYWYRQSLGQGLEFLIYFQGNSAPDKSGLPSDRFSAERTGGSVSTLTIQRTQQEDSAVYLCASSSGLAYSYEQYFGPGTRLTVT.